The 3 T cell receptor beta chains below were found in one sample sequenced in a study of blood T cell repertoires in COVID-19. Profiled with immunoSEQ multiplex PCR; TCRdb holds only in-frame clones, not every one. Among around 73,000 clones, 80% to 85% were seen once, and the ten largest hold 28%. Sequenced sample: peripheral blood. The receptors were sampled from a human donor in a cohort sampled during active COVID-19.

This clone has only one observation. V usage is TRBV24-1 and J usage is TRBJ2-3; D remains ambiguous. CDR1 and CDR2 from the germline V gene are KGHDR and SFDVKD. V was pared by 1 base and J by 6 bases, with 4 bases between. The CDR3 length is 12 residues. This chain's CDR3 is CATSDLRDTQYF. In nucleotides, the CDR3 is TGTGCCACCAGTGATTTACGGGATACGCAGTATTTT.

CDR3 region: CASTQGGGPSSYNEQFF. The CDR3 DNA reads as TGTGCCAGCACCCAAGGGGGGGGCCCAAGCTCCTACAATGAGCAGTTCTTC. The rearrangement joins TRBV9 to TRBJ2-1, with D possibly being TRBD2 (7 bases). This CDR3 is built from 17 residues. The V end was cut by 6 bases, the J end by 0 bases, with 19 bases between. Germline V gives CDR1 SGDLS, CDR2 YYNGEE.

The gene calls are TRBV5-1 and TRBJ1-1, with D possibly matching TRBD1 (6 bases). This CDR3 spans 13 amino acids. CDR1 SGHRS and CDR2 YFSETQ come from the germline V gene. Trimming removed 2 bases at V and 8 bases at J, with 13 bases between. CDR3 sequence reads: CASSLVTGREAFF. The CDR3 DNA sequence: TGCGCCAGCAGCTTAGTTACAGGGAGAGAAGCTTTCTTT.